This TCR beta chain was documented in a study of shared clonotypes between healthy human individuals. Repertoires were generated with immunoSEQ multiplex PCR, while TCRdb's copy carries only in-frame clones and drops some. The sample lists about 2.1 million clones, roughly 91% occurring once. Naive CD8 cells comprised CD45RO-negative, CCR7-positively selected cells, excluding terminally differentiated effector memory CD45RA+ cells. Trimming cost V 3 bases and J 1 base, with 5 bases left between them. There are 12 residues in the CDR3. Germline assignment: CDR1 SGHNT and CDR2 YYREEE (reference sequence).

Sequencing was done on a sample of naive CD8+ T cells from PBMCs. V is TRBV5-4 and J is TRBJ2-7; no reliable D call. This clonotype was obtained from a man between 18 and 35 years old in good health. Some clones in this sample may be carry-over from other donors' samples. The CDR3 DNA follows: TGTGCCAGCAGCTCCCAATCCTACGAGCAGTACTTC. This encodes CASSSQSYEQYF.